A single sample is the source of the 26 T cell receptor beta chains below, sequenced in a study of blood T cells in healthy people across ages. For the second PCR, which ran for 7 to 11 cycles, a sample-barcoded 5' primer and a J-beta primer mix were used. TCRdb fed the 5' RACE reads into MiXCR, producing one record per CDR3 protein. The sample contains about 780,000 distinct CDR3 sequences, approximately 59% of which appear only once. Sequenced: blood. These TCRs come from a man aged 25-45 years in good health.

This chain joins TRBV13 and TRBJ2-3; weak D call: TRBD2 (6 bases). V dropped 5 bases and J dropped 6 bases, with 12 bases sitting between them. The CDR3 spans 13 residues. Germline-derived CDR1 and CDR2 are PRHDT and FYEKMQ (reference sequence). The CDR3 here is CASSGIGGDTQYF. For the CDR3, the DNA is TGTGCCAGCAGCGGGATCGGAGGGGATACGCAGTATTTT.

The rearrangement links TRBV29-1 to TRBJ2-1; D tentatively fits TRBD1 or TRBD2 (5 bases each). CDR3 length: 14 residues. CDR1 and CDR2 from the germline V gene are SQVTM and ANQGSEA. The V and J ends lost 6 bases and 4 bases respectively, with 16 bases between them. The CDR3 coding sequence is TGCAGCGTCAACCCCCGGGACGGATACAATGAGCAGTTCTTC. It translates to CSVNPRDGYNEQFF.

This clonotype was detected only once. V gene TRBV12-3 or TRBV12-4 combines with J gene TRBJ2-2; a weak D match, TRBD1 (6 bases). The CDR3 runs 15 residues. The V end was cut by 3 bases, the J end by 4 bases, with 12 bases between. The CDR3 here is CASSFLGGVTGELFF. For the CDR3, the DNA is TGTGCCAGCAGTTTTTTAGGGGGAGTCACCGGGGAGCTGTTTTTT.

V is TRBV25-1 and J is TRBJ1-2; a possible D gene is TRBD1 (6 bases). The CDR3 extends over 15 amino acids. V lost 3 bases and J 3 bases, leaving 14 bases between the germline ends. Germline V gene lookup returns CDR1 MGHDK and CDR2 SYGVNS. Written as DNA, the CDR3 is TGTGCCAGCAGTGATCTGGACAGCCGCTACTATGGCTACACCTTC. Its protein product is CASSDLDSRYYGYTF.

The rearrangement joins TRBV27 to TRBJ2-2, with D uncertain. CDR3 length: 16 amino acids. V lost 4 bases and J lost 4, with 16 bases in between. The germline V gene has CDR1 MNHEY and CDR2 SMNVEV (reference sequence). The CDR3, as DNA: TGTGCCAGCAGTTACATAGGTCAGGTCGGCACCGGGGAGCTGTTTTTT. Protein: CASSYIGQVGTGELFF.

This chain connects TRBV29-1 to TRBJ2-1; no reliable D call. The CDR3 runs to 15 residues. The germline V gene has CDR1 SQVTM and CDR2 ANQGSEA. With 0 bases removed from V and 4 bases from J, the gap between germline ends came to 13 bases. The CDR3 coding sequence is TGCAGCGTTGAAGACTTGCATAGACAATACAATGAGCAGTTCTTC. As protein: CSVEDLHRQYNEQFF.

The genes are TRBV18 and TRBJ2-6, with TRBD2 as a possible D gene (6 bases). CDR1 is KGHSH, CDR2 LQKENI, per germline. Trimming cost V 6 bases and J 0 bases, with 12 bases left between them. The CDR3 runs 16 residues. CDR3 in DNA: TGTGCCAGCTCCCCGGCGGGAAGCTCTGGGGCCAACGTCCTGACTTTC. It yields the protein CASSPAGSSGANVLTF.

The rearrangement links TRBV6-2 or TRBV6-3 to TRBJ2-5; D unclear. CDR1 and CDR2 (germline): MNHEY, SVGEGT. The V and J ends lost 6 bases and 6 bases respectively, with 11 bases between them. The CDR3 loop spans 12 amino acids. This CDR3 is CASSPARKTQYF. The CDR3 DNA follows: TGTGCCAGCAGCCCCGCGAGGAAGACCCAGTACTTC.

This clonotype was found once. This sequence joins TRBV24-1 and TRBJ2-1; D is uncertain. V shed 1 base and J shed 6 bases, with 9 bases lying between them. The CDR3 sequence is 14 residues long. Germline loops: CDR1 KGHDR, CDR2 SFDVKD. The CDR3 bases are TGTGCCACCAGTGATTTTAAGGCCATCAATGAGCAGTTCTTC. This sequence encodes CATSDFKAINEQFF.

CDR3 in amino acids: CASSGAGGGDGYTF. As DNA, the CDR3 is TGCGCCAGCAGCGGCGCGGGAGGGGGCGATGGCTACACCTTC. The chain joins TRBV5-1 to TRBJ1-2, with 7 bases aligning to TRBD1. Germline V gene data show CDR1 as SGHRS and CDR2 as YFSETQ. The CDR3 length is 14 residues. V shed 4 bases and J 6 bases; nucleotides not matched to a gene: 9.

The rearrangement links TRBV7-3 to TRBJ2-1; 9 bases are shared with TRBD2. The V segment lost 2 bases and the J segment 9 bases; nucleotides outside the gene matches: 2. CDR3 length: 13 residues. Germline V gene lookup returns CDR1 SGHTA and CDR2 FQGTGA. The CDR3 loop is CASSLWRGGEQFF. DNA for the CDR3: TGTGCCAGCAGCTTATGGCGGGGGGGTGAGCAGTTCTTC.

This clonotype was found once. The rearrangement joins TRBV15 to TRBJ2-7, with 8 bases fitting TRBD1. The CDR3 is 15 residues long. The ends lost 4 bases at V and 0 bases at J; junction bases unmatched: 5. Looked up from germline, CDR1 is LNHNV and CDR2 is YYDKDF (reference sequence). The CDR3 region is CATSTRTGTSYEQYF. In DNA form, the CDR3 reads TGTGCCACCAGCACTAGGACAGGGACCTCCTACGAGCAGTACTTC. The full variable domain, rest sourced from reference TRBV15 and TRBJ2-7, is DAMVIQNPRYQVTQFGKPVTLSCSQTLNHNVMYWYQQKSSQAPKLLFHYYDKDFNNEADTPDNFQSRRPNTSFCFLDIRSPGLGDTAMYLCATSTRTGTSYEQYFGPGTRLTVT.

This chain uses TRBV7-3 with TRBJ2-2; possibly TRBD1 or TRBD2 for D (5 bases each). The CDR3 sequence is 12 residues long. V was shortened by 5 bases and J by 6 bases, with 7 bases between the two germline ends. CDR1 SGHTA and CDR2 FQGTGA come from the germline V gene. The CDR3 region is CASSQGAGELFF. The CDR3, as DNA: TGTGCCAGCAGCCAGGGAGCCGGGGAGCTGTTTTTT.

The chain couples TRBV4-3 to TRBJ1-5, with D possibly TRBD1 on 5 matching bases. This CDR3 has 14 residues. CDR1 is LGHNA and CDR2 is YSLEER in the germline V gene. The ends were cut back, 2 bases at V and 4 bases at J, with 9 bases in the middle. The CDR3, as DNA: TGCGCCAGCAGCCAAAACCGACAGAATCAGCCCCAGCATTTT. Residues: CASSQNRQNQPQHF.

The rearrangement links TRBV9 to TRBJ1-2; 9 nucleotides line up with TRBD1. Germline V lookup: CDR1 SGDLS, CDR2 YYNGEE. The CDR3 has 16 residues. The junction had 12 bases not matched to a gene; V was cut back by 2 bases and J by 7 bases. The CDR3 DNA reads TGTGCCAGCAGCGTTACCGGGACAGGGAACGATTTTGGCTACACCTTC. Encoded protein: CASSVTGTGNDFGYTF.

This CDR3 reads CASSQDSLPYQETQYF. The DNA of the CDR3 is TGCGCCAGCAGCCAAGATTCCTTACCCTACCAAGAGACCCAGTACTTC. V is TRBV4-3 and J is TRBJ2-5; D gene unclear. The CDR3 is made up of 16 amino acids. Germline CDR1 is LGHNA and CDR2 is YSLEER. Trimming cost V 0 bases and J 0 bases, with 11 bases left between them.

As regards this clonotype: The junction departs from germline at one end; a sequencing error may be responsible. The chain couples TRBV11-2 to TRBJ2-1, with 7 bases identical to TRBD1. The CDR3 loop spans 15 amino acids. Looked up from germline, CDR1 is SGHAT and CDR2 is FQNNGV. CDR3 coding DNA: TGTGCCAGCTTGTTCCCGGGACAGTCGACAAGAGAGCGGTTCTTC. Translating gives CASLFPGQSTRERFF.

J is TRBJ2-1 and V is TRBV20-1, with 9 bases matching TRBD1. CDR1 is DFQATT, CDR2 SNEGSKA, per germline (reference sequence). With 2 bases clipped from V and 4 bases from J, the junction kept 6 bases outside the gene matches. This CDR3 is 15 amino acids long. DNA of the CDR3: TGCAGTGCTAGATCGGGACAGGGTTGGTACAATGAGCAGTTCTTC. It is translated as CSARSGQGWYNEQFF.

The chain links TRBV10-3 to TRBJ2-1, with 10 positions matching TRBD2. CDR3 length equals 13 residues. The germline V gene has CDR1 ENHRY and CDR2 SYGVKD. Losses at the gene ends were 11 bases for V and 8 bases for J; bases not matched to a gene: 9. In DNA form, the CDR3 reads TGTGCCGCCTTAGCGGGGGGAGGCGATGAGCAGTTCTTC. Residues: CAALAGGGDEQFF.

This sequence joins TRBV6-6 and TRBJ1-2; unclear D gene. Germline CDR1 reads MNHNY; CDR2 reads SVGAGI (reference sequence). V lost 2 bases and J lost 10, with 8 bases in between. This CDR3 has 11 residues. The CDR3 DNA is TGTGCCAGCAGTTACGCCAGAACCTACACCTTC. Amino acid sequence: CASSYARTYTF.

The CDR3 region is CASSSGGASPLHF. The CDR3 DNA sequence: TGTGCCAGCAGTTCAGGGGGCGCTTCACCCCTCCACTTT. The chain joins TRBV28 to TRBJ1-6, with 8 bases identical to TRBD1. This CDR3 has 13 amino acids. Germline V gene data show CDR1 as MDHEN and CDR2 as SYDVKM. With V trimmed by 4 bases and J by 9 bases, 2 bases remained unmatched. Using reference TRBV28 and TRBJ1-6 for the parts outside the CDR3, the full variable domain is DVKVTQSSRYLVKRTGEKVFLECVQDMDHENMFWYRQDPGLGLRLIYFSYDVKMKEKGDIPEGYSVSREKKERFSLILESASTNQTSMYLCASSSGGASPLHFGNGTRLTVT.

This clonotype was counted only a few times. The CDR3 loop is CASSQRTENEKLFF. CDR3 DNA sequence: TGCGCCAGCAGCCAAAGGACGGAGAATGAAAAACTGTTTTTT. This chain connects TRBV4-3 to TRBJ1-4; D is uncertain. Germline lookup yields CDR1 LGHNA and CDR2 YSLEER. This CDR3 region has 14 residues. V lost 2 bases and J lost 5, with 9 bases in between.

The V gene is TRBV9, the J gene TRBJ2-3, with 9 nucleotides matching TRBD2. This CDR3 is built from 14 residues. Germline loops: CDR1 SGDLS, CDR2 YYNGEE. Unmatched junction bases numbered 3, after V lost 4 bases and J lost 3 bases. This chain's CDR3 is CASSSSGATDTQYF. In DNA form, the CDR3 reads TGTGCCAGCAGCTCTAGCGGGGCGACAGATACGCAGTATTTT.

The chain recombines TRBV20-1 with TRBJ2-3; TRBD1 agrees at 12 bases. Germline CDR1 is DFQATT and CDR2 is SNEGSKA (reference sequence). The CDR3 runs to 15 residues. Unmatched junction bases numbered 4, after V lost 4 bases and J lost 2 bases. CDR3 bases: TGCAGTGCTACGCCGGGACAGGGGGCCACAGATACGCAGTATTTT. This encodes CSATPGQGATDTQYF.

V gene TRBV11-3 combines with J gene TRBJ2-5; 11 positions match TRBD2. The germline V gene encodes CDR1 SGHNT and CDR2 YENEEA. The CDR3 runs 16 residues. Trimming at V came to 3 bases and at J to 4 bases, leaving 7 bases not matched to a gene. CDR3 bases: TGTGCCAGCAGCTTGTCGACTAGCGGGGTCGGAGAGACCCAGTACTTC. The encoded protein is CASSLSTSGVGETQYF.

This rearrangement joins TRBV27 to TRBJ2-7, with unresolved D. CDR1 is MNHEY and CDR2 is SMNVEV in the germline V gene (reference sequence). This CDR3 region has 13 residues. The ends were cut back, 8 bases at V and 3 bases at J, with 14 bases in the middle. CDR3 sequence (DNA): TGTGCCAGCTTCGGAAGATACTTCTACGAGCAGTACTTC. Its protein product is CASFGRYFYEQYF.